Presented here are 19 T cell receptor beta chains from one specimen sequenced in a study of blood T cell repertoires in COVID-19. TCRdb's table, derived via immunoSEQ multiplex PCR, lists solely in-frame clones and lacks some. This table holds approximately 100,000 clones, approximately 91% found once. The sequencing sample was made of peripheral blood. Source of these receptors: a human donor in a cohort sampled during active COVID-19.

The rearrangement uses TRBV9 and TRBJ2-7; D might be TRBD2 (7 bases). Trimming removed 2 bases from V and 6 bases from J, with 9 bases in between. This CDR3 comprises 12 residues. The germline gives CDR1 SGDLS, CDR2 YYNGEE. This CDR3 reads CASSVGGGEQYF. The DNA of the CDR3 is TGTGCCAGCAGCGTGGGAGGGGGCGAGCAGTACTTC.

This chain links TRBV2 with TRBJ1-5; the match to TRBD1 covers 8 bases. Germline V gives CDR1 SNHLY, CDR2 FYNNEI. The V and J ends lost 5 bases and 0 bases, in that order; junction bases with no gene match: 9. The CDR3 length is 17 residues. The CDR3 coding sequence is TGTGCCAGCAGTCTGGACAGGGTTCATTTTAGCAATCAGCCCCAGCATTTT. As protein: CASSLDRVHFSNQPQHF.

CDR3 in amino acids: CAISESTSGTGELFF. CDR3 bases: TGTGCCATCAGTGAGAGCACTAGCGGGACCGGGGAGCTGTTTTTT. The J gene is TRBJ2-2, the V gene TRBV10-3, with 9 bases fitting TRBD2. Germline V gene data show CDR1 as ENHRY and CDR2 as SYGVKD. After removal of 2 bases from V and 5 bases from J, the junction contained 3 bases not matched to a gene. This CDR3 comprises 15 residues.

The table lists this clone with a few counts. This chain connects TRBV9 to TRBJ1-3; no reliable D call. Germline-derived CDR1 and CDR2 are SGDLS and YYNGEE. V shed 4 bases and J shed 5 bases, with 22 bases lying between them. The CDR3 runs to 17 residues. CDR3 DNA: TGTGCCAGCAGCCCCCGTACGAGCGACGGGGTACGAAACACCATATATTTT. This encodes CASSPRTSDGVRNTIYF.

This clone was seen a single time. The chain is built from TRBV5-5 and TRBJ1-1, with D possibly TRBD1 on 5 matching bases. V shed 3 bases and J shed 0 bases, with 15 bases lying between them. Germline V gene data show CDR1 as SGHKS and CDR2 as YYEKEE (reference sequence). CDR3 length: 16 residues. Here the CDR3 DNA reads TGTGCCAGCAGCTCAGAACCCAGGGTAATGAACACTGAAGCTTTCTTT. This sequence encodes CASSSEPRVMNTEAFF. The full variable domain, completed using reference TRBV5-5 and TRBJ1-1, is DAGVTQSPTHLIKTRGQQVTLRCSPISGHKSVSWYQQVLGQGPQFIFQYYEKEERGRGNFPDRFSARQFPNYSSELNVNALLLGDSALYLCASSSEPRVMNTEAFFGQGTRLTVV.

The chain is built from TRBV5-1 and TRBJ2-1; 8 nucleotides agree with TRBD2. The CDR3 sequence is 14 residues long. Germline assignment: CDR1 SGHRS and CDR2 YFSETQ. V lost 4 bases and J lost 2; bases outside the gene matches: 2. The CDR3 sequence is CASSLSGTYNEQFF. CDR3 sequence (DNA): TGCGCCAGCAGCCTTAGCGGGACCTACAATGAGCAGTTCTTC.

The chain has TRBV19 and TRBJ1-5; D unresolved. This CDR3 contains 14 residues. Per the germline V gene, CDR1 is LNHDA and CDR2 is SQIVND (reference sequence). The germline V and J ends were trimmed by 4 bases and 6 bases, with 13 bases remaining between them. CDR3 amino acids: CASSKGSEGQPQHF. CDR3 nucleotides: TGTGCCAGTAGTAAGGGTAGCGAGGGTCAGCCCCAGCATTTT.

The chain recombines TRBV19 with TRBJ2-7; 8 bases fit TRBD1. The CDR3 has 20 amino acids. With 6 bases clipped from V and 4 bases from J, the junction kept 26 bases outside the gene matches. Per germline, CDR1 LNHDA and CDR2 SQIVND (reference sequence). The DNA for the CDR3 is TGTGCCAGTAGCTCGAGGGGCCTGGGACAGGCCTCCTCGTCCTCGTACGAGCAGTACTTC. Translated: CASSSRGLGQASSSSYEQYF.

CDR3 coding DNA: TGTGCCAGCAGCGCGACAGGGGCTGGAAACACCATATATTTT. It yields the protein CASSATGAGNTIYF. The chain carries TRBV7-9 and TRBJ1-3, with 8 bases matching TRBD1. The CDR3 consists of 14 residues. Per the germline V gene, CDR1 is SEHNR and CDR2 is FQNEAQ (reference sequence). V lost 5 bases to trimming and J lost 2 bases; unmatched junction nucleotides: 2.

The chain joins TRBV7-8 to TRBJ2-7, with 9 bases identical to TRBD1. With 4 bases clipped from V and 4 bases from J, the junction kept 5 bases outside the gene matches. Germline loops: CDR1 SGHVS, CDR2 FQNEAQ. The CDR3 has 14 amino acids. The CDR3 nucleotides read TGTGCCAGCAGCTCAACAGGGGGCGGTTACGAGCAGTACTTC. Protein product: CASSSTGGGYEQYF. Variable domain in full (rest from reference TRBV7-8 and TRBJ2-7): GAGVSQSPRYKVAKRGQDVALRCDPISGHVSLFWYQQALGQGPEFLTYFQNEAQLDKSGLPSDRFFAERPEGSVSTLKIQRTQQEDSAVYLCASSSTGGGYEQYFGPGTRLTVT.

The rearrangement joins TRBV19 to TRBJ1-5; TRBD1 is a possible D gene (5 bases). The V and J ends lost 1 base and 11 bases respectively, with 12 bases between them. The CDR3 totals 13 residues. Germline CDR1 LNHDA, CDR2 SQIVND (reference sequence). The CDR3 protein is CASSIGQGAAQHF. The CDR3 nucleotides are TGTGCCAGTAGTATAGGGCAGGGTGCGGCCCAGCATTTT.

The rearrangement links TRBV6-5 to TRBJ2-2, with D perhaps TRBD1 (6 bases). Germline loops: CDR1 MNHEY, CDR2 SVGAGI. There are 14 residues in the CDR3. Trimming shortened V by 6 bases and J by 2 bases, and 10 bases separated the two germline ends. The CDR3 DNA sequence: TGTGCCAGCAGGAGGGGACAAAACACCGGGGAGCTGTTTTTT. Translation gives CASRRGQNTGELFF.

The rearrangement links TRBV7-9 to TRBJ2-7, with 8 bases that match TRBD1. Germline CDR1 SEHNR, CDR2 FQNEAQ (reference sequence). The CDR3 is made up of 14 amino acids. V trimming: 1 base; J trimming: 6 bases; junction bases outside the gene matches: 5. Written as DNA, the CDR3 is TGTGCCAGCAGCTTAGGTCAGGGGGCAGGCGAGCAGTACTTC. Protein sequence: CASSLGQGAGEQYF.

The gene calls are TRBV4-3 and TRBJ2-2; TRBD1 agrees at 12 bases. V lost 3 bases, J lost 4 bases, and 12 bases stayed unmatched. Germline lookup yields CDR1 LGHNA and CDR2 YSLEER. The CDR3 is 19 amino acids. This CDR3 reads CASSQTNGDRGRITGELFF. The CDR3 nucleotides are TGCGCCAGCAGCCAGACTAATGGGGACAGGGGGCGTATCACCGGGGAGCTGTTTTTT.

The chain recombines TRBV13 with TRBJ2-5; 11 nucleotides agree with TRBD2. V lost 5 bases to trimming and J lost 1 base; unmatched junction nucleotides: 3. There are 15 residues in the CDR3. Germline-derived CDR1 and CDR2 are PRHDT and FYEKMQ (reference sequence). The CDR3 DNA reads TGTGCCAGCAGCCGACTAGCGGGAAGCCAAGAGACCCAGTACTTC. Amino acid sequence: CASSRLAGSQETQYF.

The chain couples TRBV27 to TRBJ1-5, with D possibly being TRBD1 (6 bases). In germline, CDR1 is MNHEY, CDR2 SMNVEV (reference sequence). The CDR3 runs 16 residues. Trimming pared 6 bases from V and 6 bases from J, leaving 21 bases between. CDR3 sequence: CASRGAGEGVIQPQHF. For the CDR3, the DNA is TGTGCCAGCAGAGGGGCAGGGGAAGGGGTGATTCAGCCCCAGCATTTT.

The J gene is TRBJ1-4, the V gene TRBV27; tentatively, D is TRBD1 (5 bases). V was trimmed by 3 bases and J by 8 bases, leaving 16 bases between them. Looked up from germline, CDR1 is MNHEY and CDR2 is SMNVEV (reference sequence). This CDR3 has 15 amino acids. The CDR3 protein is CASSFAGLKGEKLFF. DNA for the CDR3: TGTGCCAGCAGTTTCGCCGGGCTCAAGGGGGAAAAACTGTTTTTT.

The genes are TRBV2 and TRBJ2-5; D is possibly TRBD1 (6 bases). Germline V lookup: CDR1 SNHLY, CDR2 FYNNEI. The CDR3 extends over 13 amino acids. Trimming shortened V by 7 bases and J by 7 bases, and 16 bases separated the two germline ends. Written as DNA, the CDR3 is TGTGCCAGCAATAGCGAAAAGACAGGGACCCAGTACTTC. Translating it yields CASNSEKTGTQYF.

This chain joins TRBV7-9 and TRBJ1-6; no reliable D call. The CDR3 is made up of 14 amino acids. V lost 5 bases and J 3 bases, leaving 8 bases between the germline ends. The V gene's germline CDR1 is SEHNR and CDR2 FQNEAQ (reference sequence). In DNA form, the CDR3 reads TGTGCCAGCAGCGGGCGTAGCTATAATTCACCCCTCCACTTT. Translated: CASSGRSYNSPLHF.